These 8 T cell receptor beta chains share one sample of origin, sequenced in a study of CD8 T cells in ankylosing spondylitis. TCRdb passed the 5' RACE reads through MiXCR, listing each CDR3 protein once. This table holds 300,000 to 400,000 distinct CDR3 sequences, roughly 12% found once. Input material: blood, either unsorted or a sorted T cell fraction (not recorded which). These receptor sequences come from a female donor with ankylosing spondylitis or in good health (not recorded which).

This chain links TRBV7-2 with TRBJ2-1, with TRBD2 matching over 9 bases. Germline V gives CDR1 SGHTA, CDR2 FQGNSA. CDR3 length: 15 residues. V shed 5 bases, J shed 15 bases, and the junction held 17 bases outside the gene matches. CDR3 DNA sequence: TGTGCCAGCAGCCCTTCCCTGGTAGCGGGAGTAGCTAGGTTCTTC. It codes for CASSPSLVAGVARFF.

The sample holds many counts of this clonotype. This chain joins TRBV19 and TRBJ1-5, with D possibly matching TRBD1 (6 bases). Germline CDR1 LNHDA, CDR2 SQIVND (reference sequence). The CDR3 totals 15 residues. Trimming pared 8 bases from V and 3 bases from J, leaving 17 bases between. In nucleotides, the CDR3 is TGTGCCAGTGGGTCTGGACAGAACTACAATCAGCCCCAGCATTTT. As protein: CASGSGQNYNQPQHF.

The DNA of the CDR3 is TGTGCCAGCAGTCCTACCATGACATTTTCTAACGAGCAGTACTTC. Protein product: CASSPTMTFSNEQYF. The V and J genes are TRBV27 and TRBJ2-7; unclear D gene. The CDR3 is 15 amino acids. CDR1 is MNHEY and CDR2 is SMNVEV in the germline V gene (reference sequence). Between the trimmed V and J ends, which lost 5 bases and 5 bases, there was a span of 19 bases.

This clonotype was picked up many times. This chain uses TRBV5-6 with TRBJ2-3; weak D call: TRBD2 (5 bases). The CDR3 length is 13 residues. Trimming left V 1 base short and J 3 bases short, with 6 bases between. CDR1 is SGHDT, CDR2 YYEEEE, per germline. The CDR3 spells CASSLPGTDTQYF. The CDR3 DNA reads TGTGCCAGCAGCTTGCCGGGAACAGATACGCAGTATTTT.

This clonotype was counted at least ten times. The J gene is TRBJ2-7, the V gene TRBV20-1, with TRBD1 identical over 7 bases. Germline V gene data show CDR1 as DFQATT and CDR2 as SNEGSKA (reference sequence). The junction had 8 bases not matched to a gene; V was cut back by 6 bases and J by 0 bases. This CDR3 comprises 14 residues. The CDR3: CSATGTANSYEQYF. In nucleotides, the CDR3 is TGCAGTGCCACCGGGACAGCGAACTCCTACGAGCAGTACTTC.

This chain links TRBV12-3 or TRBV12-4 with TRBJ2-1; D ambiguous. There are 15 residues in the CDR3. V lost 3 bases and J lost 0, with 9 bases in between. The CDR3 is CASSFLVSSYNEQFF. In DNA form, the CDR3 reads TGTGCCAGCAGTTTCCTAGTCTCCTCCTACAATGAGCAGTTCTTC.

This clonotype has a handful of counts. V and J are TRBV11-2 and TRBJ1-1; 9 nucleotides align to TRBD1. Losses at the gene ends were 2 bases for V and 2 bases for J; bases not matched to a gene: 15. The CDR3 spans 19 residues. The V gene's germline CDR1 is SGHAT and CDR2 FQNNGV. The CDR3 sequence is CASSLRGVGQGLTNTEAFF. As DNA, the CDR3 is TGTGCCAGCAGCTTAAGGGGTGTGGGACAGGGCCTAACAAACACTGAAGCTTTCTTT.

This chain uses TRBV24-1 with TRBJ2-3, with a tentative D call TRBD2 (5 bases). The CDR3 sequence is 14 residues long. CDR1 KGHDR and CDR2 SFDVKD come from the germline V gene. V lost 3 bases and J lost 10, with 16 bases in between. The CDR3 region is CATSDTGSPLSQYF. The CDR3 DNA follows: TGTGCCACCAGTGATACGGGGAGTCCGCTGTCGCAGTATTTT.